The 24 T cell receptor beta chains listed next were all sequenced from one sample in a study of T cell responses to AZD1222 COVID-19 vaccine. Sequenced by immunoSEQ multiplex PCR; TCRdb stores in-frame clones only, minus some. The table records about 190,000 clones, 87% of them present only once. Material: peripheral blood, obtained on day 0 of MenACWY control vaccination. These receptors were collected from an adult in good health.

The J gene is TRBJ1-1, the V gene TRBV4-3; D is uncertain. This CDR3 is built from 15 residues. In germline, CDR1 is LGHNA, CDR2 YSLEER. V shed 0 bases and J shed 0 bases, with 8 bases lying between them. In DNA, the CDR3 is TGCGCCAGCAGCCAAGACAGGACTTTGAACACTGAAGCTTTCTTT. Residues: CASSQDRTLNTEAFF.

In nucleotides, the CDR3 is TGCGCCAGCAGTCCTGGACGGAGGGAAGGGGTGAACACTGAAGCTTTCTTT. Protein: CASSPGRREGVNTEAFF. V and J are TRBV5-1 and TRBJ1-1; a possible D gene is TRBD1 (5 bases). The V end was cut by 5 bases, the J end by 0 bases, with 20 bases between. The CDR3 is 17 residues long. Germline V lookup: CDR1 SGHRS, CDR2 YFSETQ.

This chain connects TRBV2 to TRBJ1-2; 7 positions agree with TRBD1. This CDR3 region has 16 residues. CDR1 and CDR2 from the germline V gene are SNHLY and FYNNEI. V lost 3 bases to trimming and J lost 2 bases; unmatched junction nucleotides: 9. The CDR3 nucleotides are TGTGCCAGCAGTGAGTTTGGCACAGGGGCCAACTATGGCTACACCTTC. This sequence encodes CASSEFGTGANYGYTF.

The J gene is TRBJ2-3, the V gene TRBV7-3; TRBD2 matches 13 bases. This CDR3 is built from 15 residues. From germline, CDR1 is SGHTA and CDR2 FQGTGA. The trim removed 5 bases at V and 3 bases at J, leaving 2 bases unmatched. The CDR3 DNA sequence: TGTGCCAGCAGCAGGACTAGCGGGAGTACAGATACGCAGTATTTT. Translated, it gives CASSRTSGSTDTQYF.

This chain links TRBV5-5 with TRBJ1-2; D perhaps matches TRBD1 (5 bases). Germline V gene data show CDR1 as SGHKS and CDR2 as YYEKEE (reference sequence). This CDR3 is 14 amino acids long. V was shortened by 5 bases and J by 5 bases, with 16 bases between the two germline ends. CDR3 bases: TGTGCCAGCAGAGAGGGACGCATGCTTTATGGCTACACCTTC. This codes for CASREGRMLYGYTF.

The CDR3 sequence is CASSVAPHRDSGNTIYF. The CDR3 coding sequence is TGTGCCAGCAGCGTAGCCCCGCACAGGGACTCTGGAAACACCATATATTTT. The chain uses TRBV9 and TRBJ1-3, with D possibly matching TRBD1 (6 bases). The CDR3 length is 17 residues. Trimming removed 0 bases at V and 0 bases at J, with 13 bases between. CDR1 and CDR2 from the germline V gene are SGDLS and YYNGEE. The variable domain in full, completed from reference TRBV9 and TRBJ1-3, reads DSGVTQTPKHLITATGQRVTLRCSPRSGDLSVYWYQQSLDQGLQFLIQYYNGEERAKGNILERFSAQQFPDLHSELNLSSLELGDSALYFCASSVAPHRDSGNTIYFGEGSWLTVV.

V is TRBV27 and J is TRBJ1-6; D is unclear. The V gene's germline CDR1 is MNHEY and CDR2 SMNVEV (reference sequence). V gave up 5 bases and J gave up 0 bases, with 8 bases separating them. The CDR3 has 15 residues. The chain's CDR3 is CASSPPSSYNSPLHF. CDR3 bases: TGTGCCAGCAGTCCCCCGAGCTCCTATAATTCACCCCTCCACTTT.

V is TRBV29-1 and J is TRBJ2-6, with D possibly matching TRBD1 (5 bases). Trimming removed 6 bases at V and 2 bases at J, with 11 bases between. The CDR3 spans 14 residues. Germline lookup yields CDR1 SQVTM and CDR2 ANQGSEA. The CDR3 reads CSVRLGAGANVLTF. CDR3 DNA sequence: TGCAGCGTCAGATTAGGGGCTGGGGCCAACGTCCTGACTTTC.

V is TRBV14 and J is TRBJ1-1; D gene unclear. The CDR3 spans 16 residues. V dropped 1 base and J dropped 5 bases, with 17 bases sitting between them. CDR1 and CDR2 (germline): SGHDN, FVKESK. The CDR3 protein is CASSQASGWRRTEAFF. In nucleotides, the CDR3 is TGTGCCAGCAGCCAAGCGTCAGGCTGGCGGAGAACTGAAGCTTTCTTT.

The chain uses TRBV27 and TRBJ2-7; no clear D gene. The germline CDR1 and CDR2 sequences are MNHEY and SMNVEV (reference sequence). This CDR3 spans 13 amino acids. V dropped 3 bases and J dropped 4 bases, with 10 bases sitting between them. CDR3 in DNA: TGTGCCAGCAGTTTGGGTTTGGGTTACGAGCAGTACTTC. Translated, it gives CASSLGLGYEQYF.

The gene calls are TRBV7-9 and TRBJ1-2; 10 positions match TRBD1. CDR3 size: 15 residues. Germline CDR1 SEHNR, CDR2 FQNEAQ (reference sequence). Trimming removed 4 bases from V and 4 bases from J; junction bases left unmatched: 6. The CDR3 protein is CASSSGQGGPYGYTF. As DNA, the CDR3 is TGTGCCAGCAGCTCTGGACAGGGGGGACCCTATGGCTACACCTTC.

This chain connects TRBV9 to TRBJ2-2; D gene uncertain. The V gene's germline CDR1 is SGDLS and CDR2 YYNGEE. The CDR3 contains 12 residues. V was shortened by 0 bases and J by 6 bases, with 3 bases between the two germline ends. CDR3 coding DNA: TGTGCCAGCAGCGTAGATTCCGGGGAGCTGTTTTTT. Translation: CASSVDSGELFF.

This sequence joins TRBV5-5 and TRBJ2-7; 8 bases fit TRBD2. CDR1 and CDR2 (germline): SGHKS, YYEKEE (reference sequence). The CDR3 extends over 15 amino acids. Trimming took 3 bases from V and 2 from J; bases not matched to a gene: 7. CDR3 amino acids: CASSYPGLETYEQYF. The CDR3 DNA follows: TGTGCCAGCAGCTACCCGGGACTAGAGACCTACGAGCAGTACTTC.

The genes are TRBV28 and TRBJ2-5, with D possibly being TRBD1 or TRBD2 (5 bases each). CDR1 is MDHEN, CDR2 SYDVKM, per germline. There are 16 residues in the CDR3. Trimming cost V 2 bases and J 4 bases, with 17 bases left between them. The CDR3 region is CASSLSWGSRPETQYF. CDR3 nucleotide sequence: TGTGCCAGCAGTTTAAGTTGGGGGAGTCGGCCAGAGACCCAGTACTTC.

The CDR3, as DNA: TGTGCCACCAGTGACCCACAGGGGAGCTCCTACAATGAGCAGTTCTTC. This sequence encodes CATSDPQGSSYNEQFF. This chain links TRBV24-1 with TRBJ2-1, with TRBD1 identical over 7 bases. Per the germline V gene, CDR1 is KGHDR and CDR2 is SFDVKD. The CDR3 loop spans 16 amino acids. The V gene end was trimmed by 4 bases and the J gene end by 0 bases; junction bases not matched to a gene: 5.

The V and J genes are TRBV7-2 and TRBJ2-7, with D perhaps matching TRBD1 (5 bases). CDR3 length equals 14 residues. Trimming removed 4 bases from V and 0 bases from J, with 10 bases in between. Looked up from germline, CDR1 is SGHTA and CDR2 is FQGNSA. The CDR3 DNA is TGTGCCAGCAGCTCTAGACAGACCTCCTACGAGCAGTACTTC. This gives the protein CASSSRQTSYEQYF.

J is TRBJ2-7 and V is TRBV13; weak D call: TRBD1 (5 bases). Per germline, CDR1 PRHDT and CDR2 FYEKMQ (reference sequence). Trimming left V 4 bases short and J 6 bases short, with 13 bases between. CDR3 length: 13 amino acids. CDR3: CASSSGYLGEQYF. Here the CDR3 DNA reads TGTGCCAGCAGCTCAGGGTATCTCGGCGAGCAGTACTTC.

V usage is TRBV9 and J usage is TRBJ2-7, with D unresolved. This CDR3 is built from 14 residues. Trimming took off 0 bases at V and 4 bases at J, with 11 bases between the two ends. The germline V gene has CDR1 SGDLS and CDR2 YYNGEE. The CDR3 sequence: CASSVGVATYEQYF. Here the CDR3 DNA reads TGTGCCAGCAGCGTAGGGGTAGCCACATACGAGCAGTACTTC.

This clone was detected only a few times. V gene TRBV27 combines with J gene TRBJ1-4; D not resolved. Deletions cut 8 bases from V and 2 bases from J, with 15 bases between. The CDR3 is 15 amino acids. Germline assignment: CDR1 MNHEY and CDR2 SMNVEV (reference sequence). The CDR3 DNA sequence: TGTGCCAGCCGAATAGCGGGTGGGACTAATGAAAAACTGTTTTTT. The encoded protein is CASRIAGGTNEKLFF. Complete variable domain (other parts from reference TRBV27 and TRBJ1-4): EAQVTQNPRYLITVTGKKLTVTCSQNMNHEYMSWYRQDPGLGLRQIYYSMNVEVTDKGDVPEGYKVSRKEKRNFPLILESPSPNQTSLYFCASRIAGGTNEKLFFGSGTQLSVL.

The chain recombines TRBV19 with TRBJ2-1, with 9 bases that match TRBD2. The V gene end was trimmed by 3 bases and the J gene end by 8 bases; junction bases not matched to a gene: 5. Germline lookup yields CDR1 LNHDA and CDR2 SQIVND (reference sequence). The CDR3 spans 14 residues. This CDR3 reads CASSIGAGGHEQFF. The CDR3 bases are TGTGCCAGTAGTATCGGAGCGGGAGGTCATGAGCAGTTCTTC.

V and J are TRBV2 and TRBJ2-7, with TRBD1 identical over 10 bases. Germline CDR1 reads SNHLY; CDR2 reads FYNNEI. CDR3 length: 13 amino acids. V lost 7 bases and J lost 5; bases outside the gene matches: 5. The CDR3 here is CASKETGGDEQYF. The CDR3 DNA reads TGTGCCAGCAAAGAGACAGGGGGCGACGAGCAGTACTTC. Using reference TRBV2 and TRBJ2-7 for the parts outside the CDR3, the full variable domain is EPEVTQTPSHQVTQMGQEVILRCVPISNHLYFYWYRQILGQKVEFLVSFYNNEISEKSEIFDDQFSVERPDGSNFTLKIRSTKLEDSAMYFCASKETGGDEQYFGPGTRLTVT.

The V gene is TRBV7-3, the J gene TRBJ2-1; 9 positions match TRBD2. The CDR3 runs 15 residues. The J segment lost 7 bases and the V segment lost 1 base, leaving 5 bases of the junction unmatched. The germline gives CDR1 SGHTA, CDR2 FQGTGA. CDR3 coding DNA: TGTGCCAGCAGCTTAAATAGCGGGGGCGGGAATGAGCAGTTCTTC. This encodes CASSLNSGGGNEQFF.

Notes on this clone: One end of the junction varies from germline; a read error may be responsible. This chain connects TRBV6-5 to TRBJ1-1; weak D call: TRBD1 (5 bases). The germline V gene encodes CDR1 MNHEY and CDR2 SVGAGI. The CDR3 totals 10 residues. The CDR3 DNA sequence: TGTGCCTGCAGGGCCACTGAAGCTTTCTTT. It yields the protein CACRATEAFF.

The rearrangement uses TRBV5-4 and TRBJ2-2; no firm D call. V lost 0 bases and J 5 bases, leaving 8 bases between the germline ends. This CDR3 has 14 amino acids. CDR1 SGHNT and CDR2 YYREEE come from the germline V gene (reference sequence). The DNA for the CDR3 is TGTGCCAGCAGCTTGGGACAACCTACCGGGGAGCTGTTTTTT. Translating gives CASSLGQPTGELFF.